These 8 T cell receptor beta chains were all obtained from the same sample, sequenced in a study of OX40 agonist ivuxolimab in advanced cancers. The table came from immunoSEQ multiplex PCR; TCRdb's copy has only in-frame clones and leaves some out. The top ten clones hold 58% of a sample with tens of thousands of clones, 75% to 95% of them seen once. The source material was CD4+ or CD8+ T cells sorted from blood, sampled in a trial of the OX40 agonist ivuxolimab. All receptors derive from an adult with an advanced solid tumor such as melanoma, head and neck, liver or kidney cancer.

The chain has TRBV28 and TRBJ2-7, with 8 nucleotides matching TRBD1. Germline CDR1 and CDR2: MDHEN and SYDVKM. CDR3 length: 15 residues. V shed 6 bases, J shed 1 base, and the junction held 8 bases outside the gene matches. The CDR3 DNA is TGTGCCAGCAGCCCCCGGACAGGGCTTTCCTACGAGCAGTACTTC. Translating gives CASSPRTGLSYEQYF.

This chain connects TRBV11-2 to TRBJ2-7; 9 bases are shared with TRBD2. The germline CDR1 and CDR2 sequences are SGHAT and FQNNGV. This CDR3 contains 15 residues. V lost 5 bases, J lost 4 bases, and 9 bases stayed unmatched. The CDR3 here is CASSPTSGGNYEQYF. The CDR3 nucleotides are TGTGCCAGCAGCCCAACCAGCGGGGGGAATTACGAGCAGTACTTC.

The J gene is TRBJ1-1, the V gene TRBV10-2; D is undetermined. This CDR3 is 11 amino acids long. V was shortened by 7 bases and J by 7 bases, with 10 bases between the two germline ends. Germline CDR1 and CDR2: WSHSY and SAAADI. Here the CDR3 reads CASKRVNEAFF. The CDR3 DNA is TGCGCCAGCAAGAGGGTCAATGAAGCTTTCTTT.

The gene calls are TRBV5-6 and TRBJ2-7; 8 nucleotides line up with TRBD1. Germline V gene data show CDR1 as SGHDT and CDR2 as YYEEEE. The CDR3 spans 15 residues. V lost 4 bases to trimming and J lost 1 base; unmatched junction nucleotides: 7. This chain's CDR3 is CASSPGTGNSYEQYF. CDR3 coding DNA: TGTGCCAGCAGCCCTGGGACAGGCAATTCCTACGAGCAGTACTTC.

The chain links TRBV4-1 to TRBJ2-3, with D perhaps TRBD1 (5 bases). The CDR3 covers 15 residues. The V and J ends lost 1 base and 1 base respectively, with 9 bases between them. Germline V lookup: CDR1 MGHRA, CDR2 YSYEKL. This CDR3 is CASSQGWGGTDTQYF. DNA for the CDR3: TGCGCCAGCAGCCAAGGATGGGGCGGCACAGATACGCAGTATTTT.

The sample holds a few counts of this clone. J is TRBJ2-6 and V is TRBV15; 8 bases line up with TRBD1. The length of the CDR3 is 21 residues. Germline V gene data show CDR1 as LNHNV and CDR2 as YYDKDF (reference sequence). The junction had 17 bases not matched to a gene; V was cut back by 3 bases and J by 1 base. The CDR3 reads CATSSPVLRTGSQSGANVLTF. The CDR3 DNA follows: TGTGCCACCAGCAGCCCCGTCCTTAGGACAGGGAGTCAATCTGGGGCCAACGTCCTGACTTTC.

This clone qualifies as medium-sized. The J gene is TRBJ2-2, the V gene TRBV7-2; TRBD2 is a possible D gene (5 bases). Germline values: CDR1 SGHTA, CDR2 FQGNSA. The CDR3 is 15 amino acids. Trimming removed 3 bases from V and 4 bases from J, with 12 bases in between. The CDR3, as DNA: TGTGCCAGCAGCTTGGCCGGGGTGGTCACCGGGGAGCTGTTTTTT. This sequence encodes CASSLAGVVTGELFF.

J is TRBJ2-7 and V is TRBV5-4; 7 bases align to TRBD2. Trimming removed 3 bases from V and 3 bases from J; junction bases left unmatched: 0. Germline CDR1 SGHNT, CDR2 YYREEE (reference sequence). The CDR3 runs to 12 residues. CDR3 sequence: CASSSGGYEQYF. CDR3 DNA sequence: TGTGCCAGCAGCTCGGGGGGCTACGAGCAGTACTTC.